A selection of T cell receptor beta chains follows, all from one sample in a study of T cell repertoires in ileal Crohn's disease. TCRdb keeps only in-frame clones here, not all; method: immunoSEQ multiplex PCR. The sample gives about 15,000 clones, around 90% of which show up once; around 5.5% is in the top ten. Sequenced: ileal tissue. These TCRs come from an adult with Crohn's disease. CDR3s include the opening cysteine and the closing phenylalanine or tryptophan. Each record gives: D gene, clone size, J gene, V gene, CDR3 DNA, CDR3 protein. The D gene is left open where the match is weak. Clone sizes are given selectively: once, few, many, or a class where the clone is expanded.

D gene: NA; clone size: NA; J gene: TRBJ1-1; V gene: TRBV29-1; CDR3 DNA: TGCAGCGTGAGACAGAGAGAAGCTTTCTTT; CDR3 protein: CSVRQREAFF
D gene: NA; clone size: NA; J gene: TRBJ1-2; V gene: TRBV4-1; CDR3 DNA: TGCGCCAGCAGCCAAGACTACAGGTATTATGGCTACACCTTC; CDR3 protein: CASSQDYRYYGYTF
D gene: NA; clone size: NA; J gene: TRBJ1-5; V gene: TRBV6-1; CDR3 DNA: TGTGCCACCCCCGGCAGGGAGGGGTTAAATCAGCCCCAGCATTTT; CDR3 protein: CATPGREGLNQPQHF
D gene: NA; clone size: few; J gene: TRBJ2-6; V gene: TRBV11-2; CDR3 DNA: TGTGCCAGCAGGCCTCAACTTAGTTCTGGGGCCAACGTCCTGACTTTC; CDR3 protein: CASRPQLSSGANVLTF
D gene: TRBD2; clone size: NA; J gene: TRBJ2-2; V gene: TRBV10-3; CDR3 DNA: TGTGCCATCAGTGGGACTAGCGGGAGTCGGACCGGGGAGCTGTTTTTT; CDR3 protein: CAISGTSGSRTGELFF
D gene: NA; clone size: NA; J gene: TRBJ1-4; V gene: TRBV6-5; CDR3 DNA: TGTGCCAGCAGTTACTCCCTAGGGGAGGGAAAACTGTTTTTT; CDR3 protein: CASSYSLGEGKLFF
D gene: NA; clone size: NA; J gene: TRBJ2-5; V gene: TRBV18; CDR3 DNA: TGTGCCAGCTCACCTTACAGGGTCCAAGAGACCCAGTACTTC; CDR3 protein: CASSPYRVQETQYF
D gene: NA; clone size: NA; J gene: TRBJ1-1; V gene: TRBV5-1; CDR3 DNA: TGCGCCAGCAGAGAGAACAGGGTGAACACTGAAGCTTTCTTT; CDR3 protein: CASRENRVNTEAFF
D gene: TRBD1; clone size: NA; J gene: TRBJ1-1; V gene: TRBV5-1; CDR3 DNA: TGCGCCAGCAGCGGGGGGACAGCCTGGGGGACTGAAGCTTTCTTT; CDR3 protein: CASSGGTAWGTEAFF
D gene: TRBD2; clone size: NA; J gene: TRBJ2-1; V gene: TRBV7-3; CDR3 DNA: TGTGCCAGCAGCCCGGGGGGGACTAGCGGGACCGAGCAGTTCTTC; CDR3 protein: CASSPGGTSGTEQFF
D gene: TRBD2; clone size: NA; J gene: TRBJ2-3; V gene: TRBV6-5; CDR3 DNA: TGTGCCAGCATACTAGCGGGCACAGATACGCAGTATTTT; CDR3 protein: CASILAGTDTQYF
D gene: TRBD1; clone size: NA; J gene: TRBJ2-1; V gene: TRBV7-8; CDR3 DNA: TGTGCCAGCAGCCTGCGACAGGGGGCTAGGCGTGAGCAGTTCTTC; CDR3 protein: CASSLRQGARREQFF
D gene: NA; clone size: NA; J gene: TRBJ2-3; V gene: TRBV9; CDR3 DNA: TGTGCCAGCAGCGAAGAACCAGGGGATACGCAGTATTTT; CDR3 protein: CASSEEPGDTQYF
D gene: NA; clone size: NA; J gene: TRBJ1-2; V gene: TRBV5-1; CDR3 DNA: TGCGCCAGCAGCTTTGACGGGAACTATGGCTACACCTTC; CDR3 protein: CASSFDGNYGYTF
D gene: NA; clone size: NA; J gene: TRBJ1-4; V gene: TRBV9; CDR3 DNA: TGTGCCAGCAGCGTATCAACAACTAATGAAAAACTGTTTTTT; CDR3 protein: CASSVSTTNEKLFF
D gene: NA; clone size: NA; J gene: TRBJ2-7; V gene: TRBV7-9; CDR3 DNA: TGTGCCAGCAGCTTAGGAACTAGGATCGAGCAGTACTTC; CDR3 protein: CASSLGTRIEQYF
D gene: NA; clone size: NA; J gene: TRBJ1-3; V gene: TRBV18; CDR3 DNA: TGTGCCAGCTCATCCAGGGATGGAAACACCATATATTTT; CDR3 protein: CASSSRDGNTIYF
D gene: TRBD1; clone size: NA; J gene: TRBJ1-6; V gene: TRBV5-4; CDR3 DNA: TGTGCCAGCAGCCCCGGACAGGGCAAGGTTAGGCCCCTCCACTTT; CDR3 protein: CASSPGQGKVRPLHF
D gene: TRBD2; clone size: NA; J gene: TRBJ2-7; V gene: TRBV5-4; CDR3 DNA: TGTGCCAGCAGCTCCGTGGAGCGGGATCCCCACTACGAGCAGTACTTC; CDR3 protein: CASSSVERDPHYEQYF
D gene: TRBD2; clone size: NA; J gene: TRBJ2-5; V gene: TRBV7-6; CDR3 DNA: TGTGCCAGCAGCTCCCGACCGGGGGGGGTAGGCGGGACCCAGTACTTC; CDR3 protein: CASSSRPGGVGGTQYF
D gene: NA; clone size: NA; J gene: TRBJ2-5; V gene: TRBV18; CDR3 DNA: TGTGCCAGCTCACCACCGTCCAGGGGAGGGGAGACCCAGTACTTC; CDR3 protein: CASSPPSRGGETQYF
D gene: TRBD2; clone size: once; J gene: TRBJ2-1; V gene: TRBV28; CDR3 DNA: TGTGCCGGCGGGGCGGGAGGTTGGCATGAGCAGTTCTTC; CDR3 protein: CAGGAGGWHEQFF
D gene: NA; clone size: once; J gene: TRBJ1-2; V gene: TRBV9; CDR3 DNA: TGTGCCAGCAGCACTCCCTTTAGGGGTATCGACTATGGCTACACCTTC; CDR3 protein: CASSTPFRGIDYGYTF
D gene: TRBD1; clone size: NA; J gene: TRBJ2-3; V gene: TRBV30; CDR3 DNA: TGTGCCTTCTCCCTTAAGACAGGGGGCGGAGATACGCAGTATTTT; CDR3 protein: CAFSLKTGGGDTQYF
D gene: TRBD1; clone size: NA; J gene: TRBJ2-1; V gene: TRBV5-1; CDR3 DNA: TGCGCCAGCAGCTTGGCTGGACAGGGGGCCCACAATGAGCAGTTCTTC; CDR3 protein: CASSLAGQGAHNEQFF
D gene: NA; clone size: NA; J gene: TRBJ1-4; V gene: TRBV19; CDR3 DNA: TGTGCCAGTACAATGACAGGCTCGAATGAAAAACTGTTTTTT; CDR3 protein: CASTMTGSNEKLFF
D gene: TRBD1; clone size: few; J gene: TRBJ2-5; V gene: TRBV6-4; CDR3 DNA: TGTGCCAGTCAAGGCCGCAGGTTAATCAGGGACAGTTGGTCAGAGACCCAGTACTTC; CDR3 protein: CASQGRRLIRDSWSETQYF
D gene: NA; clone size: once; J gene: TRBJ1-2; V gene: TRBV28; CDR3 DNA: TGTGCCAGCAGCCCGCTCAGGGAGGGAGGGTACTTC; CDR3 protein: CASSPLREGGYF
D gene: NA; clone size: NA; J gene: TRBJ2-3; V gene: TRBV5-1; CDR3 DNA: TGCGCCAGCAGCCCACACAGGGCGGTGAGCACAGATACGCAGTATTTT; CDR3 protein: CASSPHRAVSTDTQYF
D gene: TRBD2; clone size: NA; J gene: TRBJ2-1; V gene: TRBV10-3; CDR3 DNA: TGTGCCATCAGTGGTACTAGCGGGAGGAATGAGCAGTTCTTC; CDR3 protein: CAISGTSGRNEQFF
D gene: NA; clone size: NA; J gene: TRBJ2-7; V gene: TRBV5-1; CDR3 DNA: TGCGCCAGCAGCTTCGACTGGACTGACGAGCAGTACTTC; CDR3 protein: CASSFDWTDEQYF
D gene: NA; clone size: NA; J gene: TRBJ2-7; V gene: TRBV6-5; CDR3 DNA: TGTGCCAGCAGTTACTCGACAGCAAAAGACTACGAGCAGTACTTC; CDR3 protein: CASSYSTAKDYEQYF
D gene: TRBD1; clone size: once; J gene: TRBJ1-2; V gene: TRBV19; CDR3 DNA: TGTGCCAGTAGTATAGTGGGACAGACTTCTAACTATGGCTACACCTTC; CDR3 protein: CASSIVGQTSNYGYTF
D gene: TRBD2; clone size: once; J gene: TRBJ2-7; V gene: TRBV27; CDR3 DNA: TGTGCCAGCGGCACAGCGGGAGCTACCTACGAGCAGTACTTC; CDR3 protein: CASGTAGATYEQYF
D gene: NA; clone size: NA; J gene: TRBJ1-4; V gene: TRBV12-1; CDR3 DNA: TGTGCCAGCAGCCCGGGGGTTGGGGGGGCTAATGAAAAACTGTTTTTT; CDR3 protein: CASSPGVGGANEKLFF
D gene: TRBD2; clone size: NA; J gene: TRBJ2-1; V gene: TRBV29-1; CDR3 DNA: TGCAGCTTTAGCGGGAGGGCCCATGAGCAGTTCTTC; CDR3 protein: CSFSGRAHEQFF
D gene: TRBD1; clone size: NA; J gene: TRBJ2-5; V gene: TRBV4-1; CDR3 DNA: TGCGCCAGCAGCCACCCCGCAGGGGGCGACGAGACCCAGTACTTC; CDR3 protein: CASSHPAGGDETQYF
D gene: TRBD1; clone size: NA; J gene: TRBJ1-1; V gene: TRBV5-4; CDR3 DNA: TGTGCCAGCAGCCAACTACAGGGGGCTGAAGCTTTCTTT; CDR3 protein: CASSQLQGAEAFF
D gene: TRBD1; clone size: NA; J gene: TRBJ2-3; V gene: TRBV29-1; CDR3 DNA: TGCAGCGCGCGACAGGGAAGCACAGATACGCAGTATTTT; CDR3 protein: CSARQGSTDTQYF
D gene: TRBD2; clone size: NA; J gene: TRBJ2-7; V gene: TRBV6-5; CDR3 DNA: TGTGCCAGCAGTTACTCTAGCGGGAGCGAGCAGTACTTC; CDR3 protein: CASSYSSGSEQYF
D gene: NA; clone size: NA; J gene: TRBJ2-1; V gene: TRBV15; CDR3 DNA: TGTGCCACCAGCAGAGATGGGCTTGAGCAGTTCTTC; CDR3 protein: CATSRDGLEQFF
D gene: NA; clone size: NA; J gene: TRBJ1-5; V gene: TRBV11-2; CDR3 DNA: TGTGCCAGCAGCCTACAGGACCACAATCAGCCCCAGCATTTT; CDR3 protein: CASSLQDHNQPQHF
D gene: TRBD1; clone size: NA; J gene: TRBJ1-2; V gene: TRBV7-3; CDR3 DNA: TGTGCCAGCAGCGAGGGACAGCTCTATGGCTACACCTTC; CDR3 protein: CASSEGQLYGYTF
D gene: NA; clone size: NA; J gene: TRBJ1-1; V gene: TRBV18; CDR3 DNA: TGTGCCAGCTCACCACCGGTACCGCTGGAGGAAGCTTTCTTT; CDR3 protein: CASSPPVPLEEAFF
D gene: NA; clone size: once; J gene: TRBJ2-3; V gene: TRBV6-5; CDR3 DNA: TGTGCCAGCAGTAGTACTCGTGGCACAGATACGCAGTATTTT; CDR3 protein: CASSSTRGTDTQYF
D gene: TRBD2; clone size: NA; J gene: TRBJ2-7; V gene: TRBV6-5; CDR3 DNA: TGTGCCAGCAGTTACTGGGGGGGATCCTACGAGCAGTACTTC; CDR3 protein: CASSYWGGSYEQYF